This is a list of T cell receptor beta chains from one sample in a study of patients and donors after allogeneic stem cell transplantation. TCRdb independently ran MiXCR on the RT-PCR reads; one entry per CDR3 protein. The sample includes under 30,000 distinct CDR3 sequences, under 55% seen only once; the top ten take 65% to 80%. Sequencing was done on a sample of blood, either unsorted or a sorted T cell fraction (not recorded which). The receptors stem from a human donor who was either an allogeneic HSCT recipient or a stem cell or donor lymphocyte infusion donor (not recorded which). It is not recorded whose cells these are; they may come from a transplant donor. CDR3s include the opening cysteine and the closing phenylalanine or tryptophan. Fields, in order: CDR3 protein, CDR3 DNA, J gene, clone size, D gene, V gene, CDR3 length. A D gene is named only where the DNA matches it firmly. Size is omitted from some rows. Given values are once, few, many or a class for expanded clones.

CASSVQGANTEAFF,TGCGCCAGCAGCGTCCAGGGGGCGAACACTGAAGCTTTCTTT,TRBJ1-1,many,TRBD1,TRBV5-1,14
CSARELAPSSYEQYF,TGCAGTGCTAGAGAATTAGCGCCAAGCTCCTACGAGCAGTACTTC,TRBJ2-7,.,.,TRBV20-1,15
CASSLEQGRNEKLFF,TGCGCCAGCAGCTTGGAACAGGGGAGGAATGAAAAACTGTTTTTT,TRBJ1-4,many,TRBD1,TRBV5-1,15
CASSQAGGISYNEQFF,TGTGCCAGCAGCCAAGCGGGGGGGATCTCCTACAATGAGCAGTTCTTC,TRBJ2-1,.,TRBD2,TRBV3-1,16
CASSPIGAREKLFF,TGTGCCAGCAGCCCCATTGGCGCAAGGGAAAAACTGTTTTTT,TRBJ1-4,.,.,TRBV11-2,14
CASRPTPRKDSPLHF,TGCGCCAGCAGACCAACCCCTCGGAAGGATTCACCCCTCCACTTT,TRBJ1-6,few,.,TRBV5-1,15
CASSRDADSNTGELFF,TGTGCCAGCAGCAGGGACGCCGACTCAAACACCGGGGAGCTGTTTTTT,TRBJ2-2,few,.,TRBV3-1,16
CASSAVREGTEAFF,TGCGCCAGCAGTGCGGTCAGGGAGGGCACTGAAGCTTTCTTT,TRBJ1-1,.,.,TRBV10-2,14
CAISEGRANYGYTF,TGTGCCATCAGTGAGGGAAGGGCTAACTATGGCTACACCTTC,TRBJ1-2,.,.,TRBV10-3,14
CASSFSTDTQYF,TGCGCCAGCAGCTTCTCGACAGATACGCAGTATTTT,TRBJ2-3,.,.,TRBV5-1,12
CASSLGRDAKNIQYF,TGCGCCAGCAGCCTCGGTAGGGATGCCAAAAACATTCAGTACTTC,TRBJ2-4,.,.,TRBV5-1,15
CASSFSEGWTEAFF,TGCGCCAGCAGCTTTAGCGAGGGTTGGACTGAAGCTTTCTTT,TRBJ1-1,.,.,TRBV5-1,14
CASSLAPGQGKTQYF,TGCGCCAGCAGCTTGGCGCCGGGACAGGGGAAGACCCAGTACTTC,TRBJ2-5,once,TRBD1,TRBV5-1,15
CASSLSGLAVDEQFF,TGTGCCAGCAGCTTGAGTGGTCTAGCAGTCGATGAGCAGTTCTTC,TRBJ2-1,.,.,TRBV7-9,15
CSVAARGETQYF,TGCAGCGTTGCCGCCAGGGGAGAGACCCAGTACTTC,TRBJ2-5,.,.,TRBV29-1,12
CASRWTGRRTEAFF,TGTGCCAGCCGCTGGACAGGGCGTAGGACTGAAGCTTTCTTT,TRBJ1-1,.,TRBD1,TRBV6-1,14
CASSLEGLGTYEQYF,TGCGCCAGCAGCTTGGAGGGCCTCGGAACCTACGAGCAGTACTTC,TRBJ2-7,.,.,TRBV5-1,15
CASSLSGQGTTEAFF,TGTGCCAGCAGTTTATCGGGACAGGGGACCACTGAAGCTTTCTTT,TRBJ1-1,few,TRBD1,TRBV27,15
CASSEAGTATYEQYF,TGTGCCAGCAGTGAAGCCGGGACCGCTACCTACGAGCAGTACTTC,TRBJ2-7,.,.,TRBV25-1,15
CASSARLAGGTDTQYF,TGTGCCAGCAGCGCACGACTAGCGGGGGGCACAGATACGCAGTATTTT,TRBJ2-3,.,TRBD2,TRBV7-8,16
CASSPGTGDSGNTIYF,TGTGCCAGCTCACCCGGGACAGGGGACTCTGGAAACACCATATATTTT,TRBJ1-3,.,TRBD1,TRBV18,16
CASSPRSPTDTQYF,TGCGCCAGCAGCCCCCGGAGTCCCACAGATACGCAGTATTTT,TRBJ2-3,few,.,TRBV4-1,14
CSASIGAREAGELFF,TGCAGTGCTAGCATTGGTGCTAGGGAAGCCGGGGAGCTGTTTTTT,TRBJ2-2,.,.,TRBV20-1,15
CASRRQGIYGYTF,TGTGCCAGCAGACGACAGGGGATCTATGGCTACACCTTC,TRBJ1-2,.,TRBD1,TRBV4-2,13
CASSQPGRSYNEQFF,TGTGCCAGCAGCCAACCGGGTAGGTCCTACAATGAGCAGTTCTTC,TRBJ2-1,.,.,TRBV3-1,15
CSAPDRFNEKLFF,TGCAGTGCCCCGGACAGGTTTAATGAAAAACTGTTTTTT,TRBJ1-4,.,TRBD1,TRBV20-1,13
CASSPGGYGYTF,TGCGCCAGCAGCCCTGGGGGGTATGGCTACACCTTC,TRBJ1-2,few,.,TRBV4-1,12
CASSKDTEAFF,TGTGCCAGCAGCAAGGACACTGAAGCTTTCTTT,TRBJ1-1,.,.,TRBV6-2/TRBV6-3,11
CASSQLWAVFEKLFF,TGCGCCAGCAGCCAACTTTGGGCCGTATTTGAAAAACTGTTTTTT,TRBJ1-4,.,.,TRBV4-1,15
CASSSAGTAPYYGYTF,TGCGCCAGCAGCTCGGCCGGGACAGCTCCCTACTATGGCTACACCTTC,TRBJ1-2,.,TRBD1,TRBV5-1,16
CASSFVWGADTEAFF,TGTGCCAGCAGCTTTGTATGGGGCGCGGACACTGAAGCTTTCTTT,TRBJ1-1,few,.,TRBV7-9,15
CASSLSGRTGQEKLFF,TGTGCCAGCAGTTTGTCGGGACGGACAGGGCAGGAAAAACTGTTTTTT,TRBJ1-4,.,TRBD1,TRBV6-5,16
CASSLSRVSSEQYF,TGTGCCAGCAGTTTATCTCGGGTATCCAGCGAGCAGTACTTC,TRBJ2-7,.,.,TRBV27,14
CASSLERGRNTEAFF,TGCGCCAGCAGCTTGGAACGGGGTCGGAACACTGAAGCTTTCTTT,TRBJ1-1,.,.,TRBV5-1,15
CASKGREQGISEKLFF,TGCGCCAGCAAGGGAAGGGAACAGGGGATTAGTGAAAAACTGTTTTTT,TRBJ1-4,.,TRBD1,TRBV5-1,16
CASSLLKTLTSSLHF,TGTGCCAGCAGCTTACTTAAAACCCTCACGTCATCCCTCCACTTT,TRBJ1-6,many,.,TRBV5-5,15
CASSLRGGLNYGYTF,TGTGCCAGCAGCCTGAGGGGGGGCCTTAACTATGGCTACACCTTC,TRBJ1-2,few,.,TRBV12-3/TRBV12-4,15
CASSRPGFNEKLFF,TGTGCCAGCAGCCGACCCGGCTTTAATGAAAAACTGTTTTTT,TRBJ1-4,few,.,TRBV7-9,14